This T cell receptor (beta chain) was sequenced in a study of T cell clones after liver transplantation. Study information: TCRbeta sequencing after a pre-transplant mixed lymphocyte reaction identified graft-donor-reactive clones, later tracked in post-transplant blood. HCV positivity affected three of eight recipients; the rest lacked autoimmune or viral indications.

CDR1 MDHEN and CDR2 SYDVKM come from the germline V gene. Losses at the gene ends were 4 bases for V and 0 bases for J; bases not matched to a gene: 3. CDR3 length: 14 amino acids. TCRdb's copy holds only in-frame clones and misses some; the assay was immunoSEQ multiplex PCR. The data hold about 33,000 clones, with about 94% observed a single time. V and J are TRBV28 and TRBJ2-7; 7 bases are a match to TRBD2. The TCR comes from a human patient who received a liver transplant. Some T cells may be supplied by the graft donor. The input for sequencing was CD8+ T cells from blood, taken 12 months after liver transplant. The CDR3 here is CASSSGTISYEQYF. As DNA, the CDR3 is TGTGCCAGCAGTTCCGGGACTATCTCCTACGAGCAGTACTTC.